The entry below describes one T cell receptor beta chain. Its antigen is as yet unknown. This entry is derived from a study of T cells in Graves' hyperthyroidism and ophthalmopathy. The study's findings and limits: Ophthalmopathy, which appeared later, was predicted by the model a median about 6 months before onset.

Amplification targeted TCR beta CDR3 regions from RNA transcripts. RT-PCR in the first round (using the HTBI primer set) targeted the TCR CDR3. A single record per CDR3 protein comes from TCRdb applying MiXCR to the multiplex PCR reads. There are over 250,000 distinct CDR3 sequences in the sample; around 25% occur only once, and about 25% lies in the top ten. This clonotype originated in a man between 35 and 55 years old with Graves' hyperthyroidism that later progressed to Graves' ophthalmopathy. The sequencing sample was made of blood.

The CDR3 sequence is CASKNREGVQPQHF. The DNA of the CDR3 is TGTGCCAGCAAGAACAGGGAAGGGGTTCAGCCCCAGCATTTT. The rearrangement uses TRBV2 and TRBJ1-5; weak D call: TRBD1 (6 bases). Germline lookup yields CDR1 SNHLY and CDR2 FYNNEI. The CDR3 extends over 14 amino acids. Between the trimmed V and J ends, which lost 7 bases and 6 bases, there was a span of 16 bases.